These 19 T cell receptor beta chains originate from one sample sequenced in a study of control samples from healthy donors and cancer patients. The protocol was immunoSEQ multiplex PCR, while the TCRdb copy is restricted to in-frame clones and leaves out a portion. This table holds 100,000 to 150,000 clones, over 75% found once. The sample taken for sequencing was blood. These receptors were taken from a man aged 50-60 years in good health.

The chain couples TRBV30 to TRBJ2-5; 8 nucleotides match TRBD1. The germline CDR1 and CDR2 sequences are GTSNPN and SVGIG (reference sequence). After removal of 4 bases from V and 1 base from J, the junction contained 2 bases not matched to a gene. The CDR3 contains 13 residues. The CDR3 protein is CAWKGQGQETQYF. The CDR3 nucleotides read TGTGCCTGGAAAGGACAGGGCCAAGAGACCCAGTACTTC.

The V and J genes are TRBV18 and TRBJ2-7, with D maybe TRBD1 (6 bases). Germline CDR1 KGHSH, CDR2 LQKENI. V was pared by 5 bases and J by 5 bases, with 16 bases between. This CDR3 is built from 14 residues. CDR3 sequence reads: CASSSMPGQDEQYF. CDR3 nucleotide sequence: TGTGCCAGCTCATCAATGCCGGGACAAGACGAGCAGTACTTC. The entire variable domain, with the rest obtained from reference TRBV18 and TRBJ2-7, is as follows: NAGVMQNPRHLVRRRGQEARLRCSPMKGHSHVYWYRQLPEEGLKFMVYLQKENIIDESGMPKERFSAEFPKEGPSILRIQQVVRGDSAAYFCASSSMPGQDEQYFGPGTRLTVT.

The CDR3 is CSVERGAPGTDTQYF. As DNA, the CDR3 is TGCAGCGTTGAAAGAGGGGCGCCCGGCACAGATACGCAGTATTTT. V is TRBV29-1 and J is TRBJ2-3; the D gene could be TRBD1 or TRBD2 (5 bases each). The CDR3 has 15 amino acids. V was pared by 2 bases and J by 1 base, with 13 bases between. Germline V gene lookup returns CDR1 SQVTM and CDR2 ANQGSEA.

This sequence joins TRBV19 and TRBJ1-6, with 7 nucleotides matching TRBD1. CDR3 length: 16 amino acids. V lost 4 bases and J lost 6; bases outside the gene matches: 9. Germline-derived CDR1 and CDR2 are LNHDA and SQIVND (reference sequence). The DNA of the CDR3 is TGTGCCAGTAGTAAGGTTGCAGGGGGTAGTAATTCACCCCTCCACTTT. This codes for CASSKVAGGSNSPLHF.

CDR3 sequence: CASSSNRDDFGPLHF. The CDR3 bases are TGTGCCAGCAGCTCTAACAGGGACGATTTCGGTCCCCTCCACTTT. This chain links TRBV11-3 with TRBJ1-6, with D perhaps matching TRBD1 (6 bases). The CDR3 runs to 15 residues. V lost 4 bases, J lost 13 bases, and 20 bases lay in between. Germline CDR1 reads SGHNT; CDR2 reads YENEEA. The full variable domain, in which reference TRBV11-3 and TRBJ1-6 provide the parts outside the CDR3, is EAGVVQSPRYKIIEKKQPVAFWCNPISGHNTLYWYLQNLGQGPELLIRYENEEAVDDSQLPKDRFSAERLKGVDSTLKIQPAELGDSAVYLCASSSNRDDFGPLHFGNGTRLTVT.

V is TRBV5-1 and J is TRBJ2-5; D is unclear. This CDR3 comprises 15 residues. V dropped 4 bases and J dropped 1 base, with 14 bases sitting between them. The germline CDR1 and CDR2 sequences are SGHRS and YFSETQ. The CDR3 region has the DNA TGCGCCAGCAGCCCAGCAGGACCAGTCCAAGAGACCCAGTACTTC. Amino acid sequence: CASSPAGPVQETQYF. The whole variable domain, remainder taken from reference TRBV5-1 and TRBJ2-5, is KAGVTQTPRYLIKTRGQQVTLSCSPISGHRSVSWYQQTPGQGLQFLFEYFSETQRNKGNFPGRFSGRQFSNSRSEMNVSTLELGDSALYLCASSPAGPVQETQYFGPGTRLLVL.

This chain uses TRBV7-9 with TRBJ1-1, with D tentatively TRBD1 (5 bases). CDR1 and CDR2 from the germline V gene are SEHNR and FQNEAQ (reference sequence). The length of the CDR3 is 13 residues. Trimming left V 5 bases short and J 4 bases short, with 11 bases between. This CDR3 is CASSAWGPTEAFF. In DNA form, the CDR3 reads TGTGCCAGCAGCGCGTGGGGACCCACTGAAGCTTTCTTT.

The chain uses TRBV21-1 and TRBJ2-7; the table's D call TRBD1 went unverified against the DNA. TRBV21-1 is reported as a pseudogene. The CDR3 is 15 residues long. Here the CDR3 reads CASPFEHGHPYEQYF. CDR3 DNA: TGTGCCAGCCCCTTCGAACATGGACATCCCTACGAGCAGTACTTC.

The chain employs TRBV7-2 and TRBJ2-3; tentatively, D is TRBD2 (5 bases). The germline V gene encodes CDR1 SGHTA and CDR2 FQGNSA. Trimming took 7 bases from V and 7 from J, leaving 18 bases between them. The CDR3 extends over 14 amino acids. The CDR3 DNA sequence: TGTGCCAGCACCCCGGGATCCGTATCAAATACGCAGTATTTT. Translating it yields CASTPGSVSNTQYF.

The rearrangement links TRBV10-3 to TRBJ2-2; 12 bases agree with TRBD1. Germline trimming cut 6 bases from V and 7 bases from J; bases unmatched to any gene: 3. CDR3 size: 14 residues. Per the germline V gene, CDR1 is ENHRY and CDR2 is SYGVKD. The DNA for the CDR3 is TGTGCCATCAGGGGACAGGGGGCTGGCGGGGAGCTGTTTTTT. It yields the protein CAIRGQGAGGELFF.

The genes are TRBV5-1 and TRBJ2-7; 7 bases agree with TRBD2. Germline V gene data show CDR1 as SGHRS and CDR2 as YFSETQ. There are 15 residues in the CDR3. V shed 2 bases, J shed 0 bases, and the junction held 5 bases outside the gene matches. Written as DNA, the CDR3 is TGCGCCAGCAGCTTCGGCGGGGGAAGCTCCTACGAGCAGTACTTC. It specifies CASSFGGGSSYEQYF.

J is TRBJ1-1 and V is TRBV9, with D possibly TRBD1 on 5 matching bases. Trimming stripped 1 base from V and 8 bases from J, with 15 bases between. The CDR3 is 14 amino acids. Per germline, CDR1 SGDLS and CDR2 YYNGEE. Written as DNA, the CDR3 is TGTGCCAGCAGCGTAAAGGCCGGGGGAGAGGAAGCTTTCTTT. Translating it yields CASSVKAGGEEAFF.

The rearrangement joins TRBV5-8 to TRBJ1-4; 7 bases are shared with TRBD1. Germline values: CDR1 SGHTS, CDR2 YDEGEE. V shed 4 bases, J shed 7 bases, and the junction held 13 bases outside the gene matches. The CDR3 runs 16 residues. The CDR3 DNA reads as TGTGCCAGCAGCCGAAAGACAGGGAAGGGGAGTGAAAAACTGTTTTTT. It encodes CASSRKTGKGSEKLFF.

This clone has just one count. This chain uses TRBV28 with TRBJ2-5; a weak D match, TRBD2 (5 bases). Germline CDR1 is MDHEN and CDR2 is SYDVKM. The CDR3 length is 16 residues. Trimming took 5 bases from V and 1 from J, leaving 17 bases between them. The CDR3 loop reads CASSPTLGSGQETQYF. The DNA for the CDR3 is TGTGCCAGCAGTCCAACCCTAGGGAGCGGCCAAGAGACCCAGTACTTC. The full variable domain, completed using reference TRBV28 and TRBJ2-5, is DVKVTQSSRYLVKRTGEKVFLECVQDMDHENMFWYRQDPGLGLRLIYFSYDVKMKEKGDIPEGYSVSREKKERFSLILESASTNQTSMYLCASSPTLGSGQETQYFGPGTRLLVL.

This clone was detected only once. The chain has TRBV10-3 and TRBJ2-5; 10 bases match TRBD2. Losses at the gene ends were 4 bases for V and 5 bases for J; bases not matched to a gene: 10. CDR1 is ENHRY, CDR2 SYGVKD, per germline. The CDR3 is 16 residues long. CDR3 sequence reads: CAISVLAGTPRETQYF. The CDR3 nucleotides read TGTGCCATCAGTGTACTAGCGGGAACCCCAAGGGAGACCCAGTACTTC.

The gene calls are TRBV6-6 and TRBJ1-3; D perhaps matches TRBD1 (6 bases). This CDR3 has 16 amino acids. Germline V CDR1 and CDR2: MNHNY, SVGAGI (reference sequence). With 6 bases removed from V and 2 bases from J, the gap between germline ends came to 17 bases. CDR3 in DNA: TGTGCCAGCAGCAAAGGACAGCGTCAAACTGGAAACACCATATATTTT. Translated: CASSKGQRQTGNTIYF.

The chain carries TRBV6-5 and TRBJ1-1, with 9 bases that match TRBD1. V lost 7 bases and J lost 7; bases outside the gene matches: 10. Germline V lookup: CDR1 MNHEY, CDR2 SVGAGI. The CDR3 is 14 amino acids. DNA of the CDR3: TGTGCCAGCAACCCGGGGACAGGGATTGTTGAAGCTTTCTTT. Protein sequence: CASNPGTGIVEAFF.

The rearrangement links TRBV6-2 or TRBV6-3 to TRBJ1-2, with TRBD1 as a possible D gene (6 bases). This CDR3 has 13 residues. With 5 bases removed from V and 6 bases from J, the gap between germline ends came to 13 bases. The germline gives CDR1 MNHEY, CDR2 SVGEGT. CDR3 sequence: CASSRQGSDGYTF. DNA for the CDR3: TGTGCCAGCAGTCGGCAGGGGAGCGATGGCTACACCTTC.

The V and J genes are TRBV20-1 and TRBJ1-4; D is ambiguous. Trimming shortened V by 3 bases and J by 4 bases, and 9 bases separated the two germline ends. This CDR3 has 13 amino acids. CDR1 and CDR2 (germline): DFQATT, SNEGSKA (reference sequence). This chain's CDR3 is CSASGGLNEKLFF. CDR3 coding DNA: TGCAGTGCTAGTGGAGGCCTTAATGAAAAACTGTTTTTT.